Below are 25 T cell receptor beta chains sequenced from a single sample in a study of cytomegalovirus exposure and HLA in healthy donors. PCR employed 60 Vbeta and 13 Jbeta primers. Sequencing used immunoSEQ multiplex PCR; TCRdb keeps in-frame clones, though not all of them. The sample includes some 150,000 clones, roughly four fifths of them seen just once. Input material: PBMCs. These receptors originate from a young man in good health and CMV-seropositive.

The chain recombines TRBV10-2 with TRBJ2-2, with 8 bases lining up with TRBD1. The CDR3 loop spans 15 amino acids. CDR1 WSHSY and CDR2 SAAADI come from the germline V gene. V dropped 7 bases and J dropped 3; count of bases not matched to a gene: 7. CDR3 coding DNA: TGCGCCAGCACCACGGGACAGGTCTACACCGGGGAGCTGTTTTTT. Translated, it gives CASTTGQVYTGELFF.

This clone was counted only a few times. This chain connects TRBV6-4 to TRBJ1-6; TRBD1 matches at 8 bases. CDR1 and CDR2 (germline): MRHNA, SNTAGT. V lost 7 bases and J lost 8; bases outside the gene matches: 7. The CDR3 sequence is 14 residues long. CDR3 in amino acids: CASTEGQDYSPLHF. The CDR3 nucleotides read TGTGCCAGCACCGAGGGACAGGACTATTCACCCCTCCACTTT.

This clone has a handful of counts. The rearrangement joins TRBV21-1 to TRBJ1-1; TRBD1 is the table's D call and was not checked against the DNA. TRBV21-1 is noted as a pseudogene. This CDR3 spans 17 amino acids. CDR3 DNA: TGTGCCAGCAGCCTCCCGTTCCCCGGGACAGCGAACACTGAAGCTTTCTTT. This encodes CASSLPFPGTANTEAFF.

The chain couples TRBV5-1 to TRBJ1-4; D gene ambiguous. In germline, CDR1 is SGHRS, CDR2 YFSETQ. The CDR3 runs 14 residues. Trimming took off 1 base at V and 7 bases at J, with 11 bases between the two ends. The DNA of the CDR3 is TGCGCCAGCAGCTTGAGCACAACGGGTGAAAAACTGTTTTTT. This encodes CASSLSTTGEKLFF. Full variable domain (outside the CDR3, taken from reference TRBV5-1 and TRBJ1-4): KAGVTQTPRYLIKTRGQQVTLSCSPISGHRSVSWYQQTPGQGLQFLFEYFSETQRNKGNFPGRFSGRQFSNSRSEMNVSTLELGDSALYLCASSLSTTGEKLFFGSGTQLSVL.

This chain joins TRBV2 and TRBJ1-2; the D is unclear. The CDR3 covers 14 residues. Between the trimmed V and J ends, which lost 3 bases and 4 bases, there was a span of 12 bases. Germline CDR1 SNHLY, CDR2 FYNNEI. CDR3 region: CASSDPHPIYGYTF. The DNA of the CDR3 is TGTGCCAGCAGTGATCCGCATCCTATCTATGGCTACACCTTC.

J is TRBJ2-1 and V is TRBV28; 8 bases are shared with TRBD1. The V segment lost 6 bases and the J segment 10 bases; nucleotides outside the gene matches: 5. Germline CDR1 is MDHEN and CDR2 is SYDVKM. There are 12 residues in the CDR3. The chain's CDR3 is CASRTTGGEQFF. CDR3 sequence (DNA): TGTGCCAGCAGGACTACAGGGGGGGAGCAGTTCTTC.

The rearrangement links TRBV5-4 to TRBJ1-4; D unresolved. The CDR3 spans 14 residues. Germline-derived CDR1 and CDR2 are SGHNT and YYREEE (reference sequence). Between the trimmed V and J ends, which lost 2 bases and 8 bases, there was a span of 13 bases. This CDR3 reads CASSFQDYPEKLFF. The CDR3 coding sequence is TGTGCCAGCAGCTTCCAGGACTACCCCGAAAAACTGTTTTTT.

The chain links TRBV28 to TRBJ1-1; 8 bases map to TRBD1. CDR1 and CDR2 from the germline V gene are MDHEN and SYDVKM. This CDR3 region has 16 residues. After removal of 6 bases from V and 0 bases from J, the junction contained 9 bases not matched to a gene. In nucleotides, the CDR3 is TGTGCCAGCAGATCGGACAGGGCTCCTATGAACACTGAAGCTTTCTTT. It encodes CASRSDRAPMNTEAFF.

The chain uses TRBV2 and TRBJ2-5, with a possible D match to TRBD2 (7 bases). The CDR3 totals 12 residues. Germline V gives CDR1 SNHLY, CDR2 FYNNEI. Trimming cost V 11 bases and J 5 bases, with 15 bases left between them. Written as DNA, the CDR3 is TGTGCCGTCGGGGGGCTGGGGGAGACCCAGTACTTC. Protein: CAVGGLGETQYF. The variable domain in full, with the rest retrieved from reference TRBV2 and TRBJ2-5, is EPEVTQTPSHQVTQMGQEVILRCVPISNHLYFYWYRQILGQKVEFLVSFYNNEISEKSEIFDDQFSVERPDGSNFTLKIRSTKLEDSAMYFCAVGGLGETQYFGPGTRLLVL.

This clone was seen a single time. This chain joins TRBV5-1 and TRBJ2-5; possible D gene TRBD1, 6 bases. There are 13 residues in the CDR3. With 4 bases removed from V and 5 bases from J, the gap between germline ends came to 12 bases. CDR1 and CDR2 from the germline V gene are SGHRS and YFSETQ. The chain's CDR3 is CASSITGSETQYF. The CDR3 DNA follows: TGCGCCAGCAGCATCACAGGGTCGGAGACCCAGTACTTC.

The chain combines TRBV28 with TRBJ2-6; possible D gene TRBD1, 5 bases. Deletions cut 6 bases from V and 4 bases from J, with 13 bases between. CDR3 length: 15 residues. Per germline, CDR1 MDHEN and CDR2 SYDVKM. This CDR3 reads CASSSQGAGANVLTF. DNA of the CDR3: TGTGCCAGCAGCTCCCAGGGTGCCGGGGCCAACGTCCTGACTTTC.

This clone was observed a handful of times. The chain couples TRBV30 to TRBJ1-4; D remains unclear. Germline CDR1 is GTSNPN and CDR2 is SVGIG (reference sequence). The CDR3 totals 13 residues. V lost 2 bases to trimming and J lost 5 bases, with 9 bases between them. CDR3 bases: TGTGCCTGGAGTACGGATAGCAATGAAAAACTGTTTTTT. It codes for CAWSTDSNEKLFF. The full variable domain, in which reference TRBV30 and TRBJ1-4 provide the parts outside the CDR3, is SQTIHQWPATLVQPVGSPLSLECTVEGTSNPNLYWYRQAAGRGLQLLFYSVGIGQISSEVPQNLSASRPQDRQFILSSKKLLLSDSGFYLCAWSTDSNEKLFFGSGTQLSVL.

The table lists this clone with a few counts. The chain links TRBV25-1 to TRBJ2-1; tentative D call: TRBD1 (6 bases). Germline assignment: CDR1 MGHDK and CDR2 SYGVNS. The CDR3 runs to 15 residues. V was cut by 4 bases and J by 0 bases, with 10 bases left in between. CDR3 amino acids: CASSADRSSYNEQFF. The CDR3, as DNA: TGTGCCAGCAGTGCCGACAGGAGCTCCTACAATGAGCAGTTCTTC.

CDR3 DNA: TGTGCCAGCAGTGAATCGAGACTAGCGGGAAGCGAGACCCAGTACTTC. It codes for CASSESRLAGSETQYF. The chain joins TRBV25-1 to TRBJ2-5; 11 bases are a match to TRBD2. The CDR3 sequence is 16 residues long. Germline V gene lookup returns CDR1 MGHDK and CDR2 SYGVNS. V shed 1 base and J 5 bases; nucleotides not matched to a gene: 6. Together with reference TRBV25-1 and TRBJ2-5, the CDR3 gives the full variable domain: EADIYQTPRYLVIGTGKKITLECSQTMGHDKMYWYQQDPGMELHLIHYSYGVNSTEKGDLSSESTVSRIRTEHFPLTLESARPSHTSQYLCASSESRLAGSETQYFGPGTRLLVL.

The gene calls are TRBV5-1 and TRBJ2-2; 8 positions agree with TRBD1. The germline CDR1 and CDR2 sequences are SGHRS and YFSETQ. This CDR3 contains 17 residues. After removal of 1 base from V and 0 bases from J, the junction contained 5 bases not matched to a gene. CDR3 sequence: CASSLIRGRTNTGELFF. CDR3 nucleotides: TGCGCCAGCAGCTTGATCAGGGGGCGAACGAACACCGGGGAGCTGTTTTTT.

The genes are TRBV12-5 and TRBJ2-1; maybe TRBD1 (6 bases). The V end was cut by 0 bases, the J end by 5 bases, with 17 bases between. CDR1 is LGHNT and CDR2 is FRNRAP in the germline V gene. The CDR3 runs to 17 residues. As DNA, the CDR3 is TGTGCTAGTGGTTTGGTAGTAGGGGGTATAGGGGACAATGAGCAGTTCTTC. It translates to CASGLVVGGIGDNEQFF.

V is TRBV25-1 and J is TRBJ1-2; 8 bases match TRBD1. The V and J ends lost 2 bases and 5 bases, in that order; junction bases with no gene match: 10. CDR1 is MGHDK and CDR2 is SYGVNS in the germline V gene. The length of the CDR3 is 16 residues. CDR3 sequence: CASSERRAGGRYGYTF. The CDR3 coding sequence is TGTGCCAGCAGTGAAAGGAGGGCAGGGGGCCGATATGGCTACACCTTC.

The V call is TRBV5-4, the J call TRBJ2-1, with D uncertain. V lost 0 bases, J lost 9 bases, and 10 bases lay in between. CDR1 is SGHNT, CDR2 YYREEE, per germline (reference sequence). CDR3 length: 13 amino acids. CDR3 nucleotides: TGTGCCAGCAGCTTGGCTACTGGCGGTGAGCAGTTCTTC. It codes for CASSLATGGEQFF.

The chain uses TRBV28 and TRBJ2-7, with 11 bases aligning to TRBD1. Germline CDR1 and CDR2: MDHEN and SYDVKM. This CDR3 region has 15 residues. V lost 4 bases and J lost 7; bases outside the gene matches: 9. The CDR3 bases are TGTGCCAGCAGTTCTTCAGGGACAGGGGGTTGGGAGCAGTACTTC. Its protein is CASSSSGTGGWEQYF.

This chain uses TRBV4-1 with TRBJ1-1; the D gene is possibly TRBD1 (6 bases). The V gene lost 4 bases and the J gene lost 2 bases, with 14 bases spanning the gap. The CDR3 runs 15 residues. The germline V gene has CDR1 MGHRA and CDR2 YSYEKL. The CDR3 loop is CASSRATDSNTEAFF. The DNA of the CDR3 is TGCGCCAGCAGCCGCGCAACGGACAGCAACACTGAAGCTTTCTTT.

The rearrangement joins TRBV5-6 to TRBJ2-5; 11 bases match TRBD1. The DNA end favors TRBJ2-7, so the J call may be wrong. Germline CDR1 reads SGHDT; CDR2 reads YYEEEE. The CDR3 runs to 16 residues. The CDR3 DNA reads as TGTGCCAGCAGCTTCTACCCGCCGGGACAGGGGGGCGAGCAGTACTTC. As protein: CASSFYPPGQGGEQYF.

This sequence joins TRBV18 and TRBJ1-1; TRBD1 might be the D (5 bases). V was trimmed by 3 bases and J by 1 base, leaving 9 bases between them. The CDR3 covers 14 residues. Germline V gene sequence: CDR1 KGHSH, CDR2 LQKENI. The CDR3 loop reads CASSPNTGNTEAFF. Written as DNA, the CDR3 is TGTGCCAGCTCACCTAATACAGGGAACACTGAAGCTTTCTTT.

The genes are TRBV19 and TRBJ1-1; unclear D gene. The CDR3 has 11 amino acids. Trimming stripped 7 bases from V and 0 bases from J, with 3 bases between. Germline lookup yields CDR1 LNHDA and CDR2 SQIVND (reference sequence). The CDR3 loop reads CASTMNTEAFF. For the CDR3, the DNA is TGTGCCAGTACCATGAACACTGAAGCTTTCTTT.

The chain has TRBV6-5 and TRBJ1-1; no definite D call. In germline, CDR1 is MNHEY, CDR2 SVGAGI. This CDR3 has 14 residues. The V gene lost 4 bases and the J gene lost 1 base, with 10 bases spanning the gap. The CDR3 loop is CASSSLASNTEAFF. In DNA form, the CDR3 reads TGTGCCAGCAGTTCCTTGGCATCGAACACTGAAGCTTTCTTT.

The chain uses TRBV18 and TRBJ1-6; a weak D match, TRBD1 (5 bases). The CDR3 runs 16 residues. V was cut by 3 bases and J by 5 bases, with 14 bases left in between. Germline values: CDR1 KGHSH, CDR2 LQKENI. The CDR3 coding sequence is TGTGCCAGCTCACCTCGGGAGGGGTCGCATAATTCACCCCTCCACTTT. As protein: CASSPREGSHNSPLHF.